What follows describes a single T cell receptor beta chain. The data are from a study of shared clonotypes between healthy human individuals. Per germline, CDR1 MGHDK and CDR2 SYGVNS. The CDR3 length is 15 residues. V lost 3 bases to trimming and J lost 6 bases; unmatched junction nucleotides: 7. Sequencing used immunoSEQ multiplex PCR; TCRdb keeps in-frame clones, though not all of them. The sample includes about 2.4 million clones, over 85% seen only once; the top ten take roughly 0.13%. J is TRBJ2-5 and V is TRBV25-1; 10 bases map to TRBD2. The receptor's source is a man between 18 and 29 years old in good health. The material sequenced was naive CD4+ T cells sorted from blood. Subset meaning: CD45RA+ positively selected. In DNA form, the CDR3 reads TGTGCCAGCAGTGAGCCAGCGGGAGGGCCCAAGACCCAGTACTTC. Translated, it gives CASSEPAGGPKTQYF. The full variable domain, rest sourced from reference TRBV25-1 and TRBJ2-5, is EADIYQTPRYLVIGTGKKITLECSQTMGHDKMYWYQQDPGMELHLIHYSYGVNSTEKGDLSSESTVSRIRTEHFPLTLESARPSHTSQYLCASSEPAGGPKTQYFGPGTRLLVL.